This T cell receptor beta chain was identified during a study of shared clonotypes between healthy human individuals. Study-wide results and caveats: Naive CD4 clonotypes overlapped across a handful of donors at roughly 5.1%. Lower generation probabilities were found for non-shared clonotypes than for those shared by all four donors. Richness estimates generally favored naive over memory subsets.

V dropped 4 bases and J dropped 6 bases, with 12 bases sitting between them. The CDR3 loop spans 13 amino acids. The germline CDR1 and CDR2 sequences are ENHRY and SYGVKD. Method: immunoSEQ multiplex PCR; TCRdb's copy keeps in-frame clones and lacks some. The table has some 700,000 clones, 90% seen once. About this clone itself: Its antigen is not identified.

The sample consisted of memory CD8+ T cells from PBMCs. Subset meaning: CD45RO+ cells pooled with CCR7-negative TemRA cells. The receptor was isolated from a man younger than 35 in good health. Some clones in this sample may be carry-over from other donors' samples. This chain links TRBV10-3 with TRBJ2-5, with no clear D. The DNA for the CDR3 is TGTGCCATCAGTGCGCCCTCCGGACAGACCCAGTACTTC. Amino acid sequence: CAISAPSGQTQYF.